This TCR beta chain was recorded in a study of OX40 agonist ivuxolimab in advanced cancers. Study as a whole: The dose-escalation cohort had hepatocellular carcinoma, melanoma, renal cell or head and neck cancer. Of mixed ages from 23 to 79 and averaging about 65 years, the group was more than 65% male. Partial responses were achieved by three patients, of whom one had hepatocellular carcinoma and two had cutaneous melanoma.

The CDR3 contains 16 residues. Losses at the gene ends were 4 bases for V and 3 bases for J; bases not matched to a gene: 4. In germline, CDR1 is SGHTA, CDR2 FQGTGA. Study-wide findings and caveats: On average, CD8+ T cells showed a greater number of expanded clones than CD4+.

With regard to this clone: The antigen is unknown.

The method was immunoSEQ multiplex PCR; TCRdb's version includes in-frame clones alone and lacks a portion of them. The sample shows tens of thousands of clones, roughly 90% of them seen only once. The genes are TRBV7-3 and TRBJ2-3; 13 bases are a match to TRBD2. This receptor was identified in an adult with an advanced solid tumor such as melanoma, head and neck, liver or kidney cancer. The specimen was CD4+ or CD8+ T cells sorted from blood, collected in a trial of the OX40 agonist ivuxolimab. The CDR3 reads CASSSGLAGVTDTQYF. CDR3 sequence (DNA): TGTGCCAGCAGCTCAGGACTAGCGGGAGTAACAGATACGCAGTATTTT. The variable domain in full, completed from reference TRBV7-3 and TRBJ2-3, reads GAGVSQTPSNKVTEKGKYVELRCDPISGHTALYWYRQSLGQGPEFLIYFQGTGAADDSGLPNDRFFAVRPEGSVSTLKIQRTERGDSAVYLCASSSGLAGVTDTQYFGPGTRLTVL.